This T cell receptor beta chain appears in the sequencing data of a study of Ad26.COV2.S vaccination and SARS-CoV-2 variants. In the study overall: Ad26.COV2.S, an intramuscular injection, was given once or twice 56 days apart. Whole-study findings and limits: Using TCR breadth and depth analyses may have led to underestimated total T cell responses. Those who received the vaccine showed greater spike-specific TCR breadth than those given placebo.

Some clones are missing from TCRdb's copy, which holds only in-frame ones; the method was immunoSEQ multiplex PCR. The sample has approximately 410,000 clones, about 90% seen once. Noted treatment: roughly 20 received Ad26.COV2.S at low or high dose, single or two shots; 5 received placebo; per-sample allocation not given. The study sampled participants on day 63 after the first vaccine or placebo injection. Whoever gave the sample was an adult aged 18-55 years in Boston. Note on this clone: Its antigen is unidentified.

The sequencing here drew on peripheral blood, taken in a trial of Ad26.COV2.S vaccine versus placebo. The clonotype comes from a person aged 18-60 years who received the Ad26.COV2.S COVID-19 vaccine or a placebo.

CDR3 sequence reads: CSVWGGQDQQETQYF. CDR3 nucleotide sequence: TGCAGCGTGTGGGGGGGGCAGGACCAACAAGAGACCCAGTACTTC. The chain employs TRBV29-1 and TRBJ2-5; maybe TRBD2 (7 bases). Trimming cost V 6 bases and J 2 bases, with 19 bases left between them. The CDR3 extends over 15 amino acids. The germline gives CDR1 SQVTM, CDR2 ANQGSEA.